Each of the 32 T cell receptor beta chains below was sequenced from the same sample in a study of T cell responses to AZD1222 COVID-19 vaccine. Profiled with immunoSEQ multiplex PCR; TCRdb holds only in-frame clones, not every one. Of approximately 140,000 clones listed, under 95% are singletons. Source: peripheral blood, taken 28 days after the second AZD1222 dose. The receptors here all came from an adult who received the AZD1222 COVID-19 vaccine.

V gene TRBV6-6 combines with J gene TRBJ2-7, with D perhaps assigned TRBD1 or TRBD2 (5 bases each). The CDR3 runs to 13 residues. Trimming removed 5 bases from V and 2 bases from J, with 10 bases in between. Germline V gene data show CDR1 as MNHNY and CDR2 as SVGAGI (reference sequence). CDR3 nucleotides: TGTGCCAGCAGTCCGAGGGGAACCTACGAGCAGTACTTC. Protein product: CASSPRGTYEQYF.

The V call is TRBV12-3 or TRBV12-4, the J call TRBJ1-5, with D maybe TRBD1 (5 bases). V lost 3 bases and J lost 8, with 11 bases in between. This CDR3 is built from 13 residues. The CDR3 sequence: CASSFGDRKPQHF. The CDR3 nucleotides are TGTGCCAGCAGTTTTGGGGACCGGAAGCCCCAGCATTTT.

J is TRBJ1-2 and V is TRBV15; D may be TRBD1 (6 bases). There are 14 residues in the CDR3. V was clipped by 5 bases and J by 4 bases, with 14 bases between them. Germline V gene sequence: CDR1 LNHNV, CDR2 YYDKDF (reference sequence). CDR3 sequence: CATSSRDTPYGYTF. As DNA, the CDR3 is TGTGCCACCAGCTCTCGGGACACCCCCTATGGCTACACCTTC.

The chain recombines TRBV19 with TRBJ2-1, with TRBD2 matching over 8 bases. The germline CDR1 and CDR2 sequences are LNHDA and SQIVND (reference sequence). After removal of 2 bases from V and 3 bases from J, the junction contained 0 bases not matched to a gene. The CDR3 has 14 residues. CDR3 loop: CASSISGSYNEQFF. The DNA for the CDR3 is TGTGCCAGTAGTATAAGCGGGAGCTACAATGAGCAGTTCTTC.

This chain joins TRBV2 and TRBJ2-1; D ambiguous. With 2 bases removed from V and 2 bases from J, the gap between germline ends came to 22 bases. The germline V gene encodes CDR1 SNHLY and CDR2 FYNNEI. This CDR3 contains 19 residues. The CDR3 loop reads CASSERWGLIPVTYNEQFF. DNA of the CDR3: TGTGCCAGCAGTGAACGATGGGGTCTAATTCCCGTCACCTACAATGAGCAGTTCTTC.

The rearrangement links TRBV7-3 to TRBJ2-1, with D unclear. The CDR3 extends over 12 amino acids. Trimming shortened V by 4 bases and J by 4 bases, and 5 bases separated the two germline ends. Germline V gives CDR1 SGHTA, CDR2 FQGTGA. In DNA, the CDR3 is TGTGCCAGCAGCTCTAATTACAATGAGCAGTTCTTC. Residues: CASSSNYNEQFF.

CDR3 amino acids: CASSLKLAGFNEQFF. CDR3 in DNA: TGTGCCAGCAGCTTAAAACTAGCGGGATTCAATGAGCAGTTCTTC. The rearrangement joins TRBV7-3 to TRBJ2-1; the match to TRBD2 covers 10 bases. J was trimmed by 6 bases and V by 1 base; bases with no gene match: 3. CDR1 and CDR2 (germline): SGHTA, FQGTGA. The CDR3 contains 15 residues. Using reference TRBV7-3 and TRBJ2-1 for the parts outside the CDR3, the full variable domain is GAGVSQTPSNKVTEKGKYVELRCDPISGHTALYWYRQSLGQGPEFLIYFQGTGAADDSGLPNDRFFAVRPEGSVSTLKIQRTERGDSAVYLCASSLKLAGFNEQFFGPGTRLTVL.

The rearrangement uses TRBV20-1 and TRBJ1-1, with D uncertain. Trimming removed 3 bases from V and 0 bases from J, with 17 bases in between. CDR1 and CDR2 from the germline V gene are DFQATT and SNEGSKA (reference sequence). The CDR3 runs 16 residues. CDR3 in DNA: TGCAGTGCTAGTCCCCCCCAGACGGCACTGAACACTGAAGCTTTCTTT. Its translation is CSASPPQTALNTEAFF.

V and J are TRBV7-9 and TRBJ2-2, with 12 bases aligning to TRBD2. This CDR3 is 16 amino acids long. The J segment lost 4 bases and the V segment lost 5 bases, leaving 5 bases of the junction unmatched. Germline CDR1 and CDR2: SEHNR and FQNEAQ (reference sequence). The CDR3 bases are TGTGCCAGCAGCCGAGGACTAGCGGGAAGCACCGGGGAGCTGTTTTTT. Translation: CASSRGLAGSTGELFF.

The V call is TRBV2, the J call TRBJ1-1, with D possibly being TRBD1 (6 bases). Germline CDR1 reads SNHLY; CDR2 reads FYNNEI. Trimming took 3 bases from V and 1 from J, leaving 12 bases between them. The CDR3 length is 15 residues. Written as DNA, the CDR3 is TGTGCCAGCAGTGATAGGACAGTCAGGAACACTGAAGCTTTCTTT. Encoded protein: CASSDRTVRNTEAFF.

This rearrangement joins TRBV3-1 (or the pseudogene TRBV3-2) to TRBJ2-5; 7 bases line up with TRBD1. V was clipped by 0 bases and J by 7 bases; unmatched bases: 11. The CDR3 has 16 residues. Per germline, CDR1 LGHDT and CDR2 YNNKEL (reference sequence). The CDR3 region is CASSQDPGQEWGTQYF. The CDR3 DNA reads TGTGCCAGCAGCCAAGATCCCGGACAGGAATGGGGGACCCAGTACTTC.

The V call is TRBV3-1 (or the pseudogene TRBV3-2), the J call TRBJ1-1, with D possibly TRBD1 on 5 matching bases. The V and J ends lost 0 bases and 3 bases respectively, with 11 bases between them. CDR1 is LGHDT and CDR2 is YNNKEL in the germline V gene (reference sequence). The CDR3 extends over 15 amino acids. DNA of the CDR3: TGTGCCAGCAGCCAAGATCTTGGGGGTGACACTGAAGCTTTCTTT. It yields the protein CASSQDLGGDTEAFF.

The gene calls are TRBV11-2 and TRBJ1-1; D gene ambiguous. Trimming took off 2 bases at V and 7 bases at J, with 17 bases between the two ends. CDR3 length equals 15 residues. Germline V gene lookup returns CDR1 SGHAT and CDR2 FQNNGV. DNA of the CDR3: TGTGCCAGCAGCTTAAATAACTGGGCAGGTTTTGAAGCTTTCTTT. Its translation: CASSLNNWAGFEAFF. Full variable domain (remainder filled in from reference TRBV11-2 and TRBJ1-1): EAGVAQSPRYKIIEKRQSVAFWCNPISGHATLYWYQQILGQGPKLLIQFQNNGVVDDSQLPKDRFSAERLKGVDSTLKIQPAKLEDSAVYLCASSLNNWAGFEAFFGQGTRLTVV.

The chain carries TRBV30 and TRBJ1-5; no clear D. Trimming stripped 0 bases from V and 6 bases from J, with 12 bases between. The CDR3 runs 14 residues. The germline gives CDR1 GTSNPN, CDR2 SVGIG (reference sequence). This CDR3 reads CAWSVAGPGQPQHF. In DNA form, the CDR3 reads TGTGCCTGGAGTGTAGCGGGCCCCGGTCAGCCCCAGCATTTT.

This clone was detected only once. This chain joins TRBV6-5 and TRBJ1-2; D gene ambiguous. V was shortened by 0 bases and J by 4 bases, with 15 bases between the two germline ends. Germline V gene lookup returns CDR1 MNHEY and CDR2 SVGAGI. The CDR3 contains 16 residues. CDR3 amino acids: CASSYSDGRGSYGYTF. CDR3 coding DNA: TGTGCCAGCAGTTACTCGGACGGCCGAGGTTCCTATGGCTACACCTTC.

The genes are TRBV28 and TRBJ2-7; 11 bases are shared with TRBD1. The CDR3 has 15 amino acids. V shed 5 bases, J shed 3 bases, and the junction held 6 bases outside the gene matches. Germline CDR1 is MDHEN and CDR2 is SYDVKM. The CDR3 DNA sequence: TGTGCCAGCAGTATCCCGGGACAGGGGGACTACGAGCAGTACTTC. This gives the protein CASSIPGQGDYEQYF.

This clone showed up just once. V gene TRBV19 combines with J gene TRBJ2-5; 8 bases are shared with TRBD2. Germline V gives CDR1 LNHDA, CDR2 SQIVND (reference sequence). Trimming took 3 bases from V and 5 from J; bases not matched to a gene: 11. This CDR3 region has 16 residues. This chain's CDR3 is CASSISSGGERETQYF. In nucleotides, the CDR3 is TGTGCCAGTAGTATTTCTTCCGGGGGGGAAAGGGAGACCCAGTACTTC.

The rearrangement uses TRBV5-4 and TRBJ1-5, with D hard to call. V lost 0 bases, J lost 5 bases, and 6 bases lay in between. CDR3 length: 13 residues. Germline CDR1 reads SGHNT; CDR2 reads YYREEE (reference sequence). CDR3 region: CASSLGFDQPQHF. The CDR3 DNA sequence: TGTGCCAGCAGCTTGGGGTTCGATCAGCCCCAGCATTTT.

The rearrangement joins TRBV6-5 to TRBJ2-5; 9 bases are a match to TRBD2. Trimming removed 5 bases from V and 5 bases from J; junction bases left unmatched: 6. The germline V gene encodes CDR1 MNHEY and CDR2 SVGAGI. This CDR3 is 14 amino acids long. This CDR3 reads CASSPAGGRETQYF. The CDR3 DNA follows: TGTGCCAGCAGTCCAGCGGGAGGTAGGGAGACCCAGTACTTC.

The chain carries TRBV28 and TRBJ1-1; D is uncertain. The CDR3 spans 12 residues. Germline assignment: CDR1 MDHEN and CDR2 SYDVKM. V was clipped by 8 bases and J by 3 bases, with 10 bases between them. The CDR3 nucleotides are TGTGCCAGCCGTCAACTCGACACTGAAGCTTTCTTT. It is translated as CASRQLDTEAFF.

This clone was counted only a few times. The gene calls are TRBV5-1 and TRBJ1-4, with D tentatively TRBD1 (6 bases). This CDR3 is 15 amino acids long. The germline V gene encodes CDR1 SGHRS and CDR2 YFSETQ. V gave up 2 bases and J gave up 7 bases, with 15 bases separating them. DNA of the CDR3: TGCGCCAGCAGCTTTTCAGGGGCGGGTGGTGAAAAACTGTTTTTT. Amino acid sequence: CASSFSGAGGEKLFF. The complete variable domain, with remaining parts taken from reference TRBV5-1 and TRBJ1-4, reads KAGVTQTPRYLIKTRGQQVTLSCSPISGHRSVSWYQQTPGQGLQFLFEYFSETQRNKGNFPGRFSGRQFSNSRSEMNVSTLELGDSALYLCASSFSGAGGEKLFFGSGTQLSVL.

This clone was counted once. The chain recombines TRBV2 with TRBJ2-3; the D is unclear. V was clipped by 4 bases and J by 5 bases, with 10 bases between them. The CDR3 loop spans 13 amino acids. CDR1 and CDR2 from the germline V gene are SNHLY and FYNNEI. The CDR3 nucleotides are TGTGCCAGCAGTGCCCCCCCTGGAGATACGCAGTATTTT. Translated, it gives CASSAPPGDTQYF.

V and J are TRBV9 and TRBJ2-5; the match to TRBD2 covers 13 bases. This CDR3 region has 18 residues. V lost 0 bases, J lost 2 bases, and 7 bases stayed unmatched. Germline V gene sequence: CDR1 SGDLS, CDR2 YYNGEE. The CDR3 bases are TGTGCCAGCAGCGTAGGTCTACTAGCGGGAGGGGGTCAAGAGACCCAGTACTTC. This sequence encodes CASSVGLLAGGGQETQYF.

The genes are TRBV3-1 (or the pseudogene TRBV3-2) and TRBJ1-2, with D unresolved. V lost 5 bases and J 6 bases, leaving 16 bases between the germline ends. Per the germline V gene, CDR1 is LGHDT and CDR2 is YNNKEL (reference sequence). The CDR3 loop spans 14 amino acids. As DNA, the CDR3 is TGTGCCAGCAGCAACCCTCCGGATCCTGATGGCTACACCTTC. Protein product: CASSNPPDPDGYTF.

The chain couples TRBV30 to TRBJ2-7, with 7 positions matching TRBD1. Germline values: CDR1 GTSNPN, CDR2 SVGIG (reference sequence). Trimming at V came to 3 bases and at J to 4 bases, leaving 3 bases not matched to a gene. The CDR3 is 12 residues long. Written as DNA, the CDR3 is TGTGCCTGGAGCGGGACAGTTTACGAGCAGTACTTC. Its translation is CAWSGTVYEQYF. The whole variable domain, remainder taken from reference TRBV30 and TRBJ2-7, is SQTIHQWPATLVQPVGSPLSLECTVEGTSNPNLYWYRQAAGRGLQLLFYSVGIGQISSEVPQNLSASRPQDRQFILSSKKLLLSDSGFYLCAWSGTVYEQYFGPGTRLTVT.

The chain is built from TRBV10-3 and TRBJ2-5; 8 nucleotides line up with TRBD2. J lost 1 base, V lost 0 bases, and 13 bases had no gene match. CDR3 length equals 19 residues. CDR1 and CDR2 (germline): ENHRY, SYGVKD. This chain's CDR3 is CAISESMGLAGGGQETQYF. The CDR3 region has the DNA TGTGCCATCAGTGAGTCGATGGGGCTAGCGGGCGGCGGCCAAGAGACCCAGTACTTC.

The J gene is TRBJ1-1, the V gene TRBV11-3; 7 nucleotides match TRBD1. This CDR3 is 13 amino acids long. Germline V gene lookup returns CDR1 SGHNT and CDR2 YENEEA. V gave up 3 bases and J gave up 6 bases; unmatched junction bases: 4. The DNA of the CDR3 is TGTGCCAGCAGCTTTGCAGGGGGGGCTGAAGCTTTCTTT. It codes for CASSFAGGAEAFF.

The chain employs TRBV11-2 and TRBJ2-6; no definite D call. V was trimmed by 6 bases and J by 0 bases, leaving 15 bases between them. Germline V lookup: CDR1 SGHAT, CDR2 FQNNGV. The CDR3 has 17 residues. The CDR3 loop reads CASRSSAVLSGANVLTF. The CDR3 bases are TGTGCCAGCAGGAGTTCCGCGGTACTCTCTGGGGCCAACGTCCTGACTTTC.

The chain recombines TRBV7-2 with TRBJ1-6, with a weak D call TRBD1 (6 bases). Deletions cut 3 bases from V and 5 bases from J, with 14 bases between. The CDR3 extends over 16 amino acids. Germline assignment: CDR1 SGHTA and CDR2 FQGNSA. For the CDR3, the DNA is TGTGCCAGCAGCTTGGGATCCGCAGGGGATAATTCACCCCTCCACTTT. Amino acid sequence: CASSLGSAGDNSPLHF.

CDR3 nucleotide sequence: TGTGCCAGCAGCCGTGATCTAGCGGGGAACACCGGGGAGCTGTTTTTT. This gives the protein CASSRDLAGNTGELFF. The V call is TRBV5-4, the J call TRBJ2-2; 8 bases are shared with TRBD2. CDR1 is SGHNT, CDR2 YYREEE, per germline (reference sequence). The CDR3 is 16 amino acids. V gave up 4 bases and J gave up 1 base; unmatched junction bases: 6.

The CDR3 coding sequence is TGTGCCAGTAGTGGGGGGACAAAAATCACAGATACGCAGTATTTT. It codes for CASSGGTKITDTQYF. V usage is TRBV19 and J usage is TRBJ2-3, with D perhaps matching TRBD1 or TRBD2 (6 bases each). This CDR3 region has 15 residues. Germline-derived CDR1 and CDR2 are LNHDA and SQIVND (reference sequence). The V gene lost 5 bases and the J gene lost 2 bases, with 14 bases spanning the gap.

The CDR3 DNA reads as TGTGCCACCAGTGATGCCGGGACAGAGCTCTATGGCTACACCTTC. The encoded protein is CATSDAGTELYGYTF. The V call is TRBV24-1, the J call TRBJ1-2; TRBD1 agrees at 7 bases. Looked up from germline, CDR1 is KGHDR and CDR2 is SFDVKD. The CDR3 spans 15 residues. Trimming at V came to 3 bases and at J to 4 bases, leaving 7 bases not matched to a gene.